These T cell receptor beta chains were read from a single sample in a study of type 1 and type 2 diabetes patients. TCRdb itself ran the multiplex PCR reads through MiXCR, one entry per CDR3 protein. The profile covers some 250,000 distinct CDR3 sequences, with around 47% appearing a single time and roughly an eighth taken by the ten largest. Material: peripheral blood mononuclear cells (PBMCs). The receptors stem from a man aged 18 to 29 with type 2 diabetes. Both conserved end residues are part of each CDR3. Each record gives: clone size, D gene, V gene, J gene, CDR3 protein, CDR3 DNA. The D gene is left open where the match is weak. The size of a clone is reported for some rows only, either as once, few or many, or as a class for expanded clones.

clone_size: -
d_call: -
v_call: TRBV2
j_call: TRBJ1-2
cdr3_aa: CASSEEASANYGYTF
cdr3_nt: TGTGCCAGCAGTGAAGAGGCCTCAGCTAACTATGGCTACACCTTC

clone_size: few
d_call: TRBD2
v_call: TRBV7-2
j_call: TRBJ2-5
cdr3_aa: CASSATGTTKETQYF
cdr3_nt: TGTGCCAGCAGCGCCACCGGGACTACCAAAGAGACCCAGTACTTC

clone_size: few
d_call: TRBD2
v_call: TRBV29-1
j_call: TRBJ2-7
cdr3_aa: CSVEASGNYEQYF
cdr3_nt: TGCAGCGTTGAAGCTAGCGGGAACTACGAGCAGTACTTC

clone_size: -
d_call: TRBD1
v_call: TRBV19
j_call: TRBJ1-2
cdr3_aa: CASSPGQVSNYGYTF
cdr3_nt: TGTGCCAGTAGTCCAGGACAGGTATCTAACTATGGCTACACCTTC

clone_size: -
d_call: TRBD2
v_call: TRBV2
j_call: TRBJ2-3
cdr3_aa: CASSANPGLGTDTQYF
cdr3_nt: TGTGCCAGCAGCGCCAACCCGGGACTAGGCACAGATACGCAGTATTTT

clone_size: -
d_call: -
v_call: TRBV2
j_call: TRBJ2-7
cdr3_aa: CASRGSFYEQYF
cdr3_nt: TGTGCCAGCAGGGGGTCCTTCTACGAGCAGTACTTC

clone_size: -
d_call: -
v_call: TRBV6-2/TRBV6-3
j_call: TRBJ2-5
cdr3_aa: CASRFGHSAQETQYF
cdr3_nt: TGTGCCAGCAGGTTCGGACACTCGGCACAAGAGACCCAGTACTTC

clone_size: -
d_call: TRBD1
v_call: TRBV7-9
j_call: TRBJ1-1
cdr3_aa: CASSLTTGRTEAFF
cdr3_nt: TGTGCCAGCAGCTTAACGACAGGGAGGACGGAAGCTTTCTTT

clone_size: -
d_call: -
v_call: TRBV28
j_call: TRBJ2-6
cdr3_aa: CASSRPSGANVLTF
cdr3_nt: TGTGCCAGCAGCCGGCCATCTGGGGCCAACGTCCTGACTTTC

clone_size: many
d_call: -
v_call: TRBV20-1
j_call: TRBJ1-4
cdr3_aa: CSGFGQGGEKLFF
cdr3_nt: TGCAGTGGGTTCGGCCAGGGCGGGGAAAAACTGTTTTTT

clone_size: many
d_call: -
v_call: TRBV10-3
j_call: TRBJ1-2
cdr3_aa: CAISAGDGYTF
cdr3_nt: TGTGCCATCAGTGCGGGGGATGGCTACACCTTC

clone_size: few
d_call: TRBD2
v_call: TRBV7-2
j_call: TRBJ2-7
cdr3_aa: CASSTRGDGYEQYF
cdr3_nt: TGTGCCAGCAGCACCCGGGGGGACGGCTACGAGCAGTACTTC

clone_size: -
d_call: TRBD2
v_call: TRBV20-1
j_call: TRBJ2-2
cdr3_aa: CSGRGTPTGELFF
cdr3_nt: TGCAGTGGGCGGGGGACCCCCACCGGGGAGCTGTTTTTT

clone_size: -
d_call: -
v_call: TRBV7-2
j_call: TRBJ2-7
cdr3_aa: CASSFRQESYEQYF
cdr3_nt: TGTGCCAGCAGCTTTCGACAGGAGTCCTACGAGCAGTACTTC

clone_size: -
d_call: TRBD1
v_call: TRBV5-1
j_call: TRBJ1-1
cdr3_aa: CASSLLQGANEAFF
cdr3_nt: TGCGCCAGCAGCTTACTACAGGGGGCCAATGAAGCTTTCTTT

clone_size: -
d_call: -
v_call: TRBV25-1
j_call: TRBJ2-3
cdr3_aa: CASRLGDTQYF
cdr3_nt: TGTGCCAGCAGGTTGGGGGATACGCAGTATTTT

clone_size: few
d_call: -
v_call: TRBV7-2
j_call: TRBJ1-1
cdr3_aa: CASSSRTRGNTEAFF
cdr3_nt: TGTGCCAGCAGCTCCAGAACCAGGGGGAACACTGAAGCTTTCTTT

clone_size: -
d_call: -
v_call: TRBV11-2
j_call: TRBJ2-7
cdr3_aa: CASSSVTSHYEQYF
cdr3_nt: TGTGCCAGCAGCTCTGTGACTTCTCACTACGAGCAGTACTTC

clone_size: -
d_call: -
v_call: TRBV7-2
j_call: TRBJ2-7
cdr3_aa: CASSPAGDMYEQYF
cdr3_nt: TGTGCCAGCAGCCCAGCTGGGGACATGTACGAGCAGTACTTC

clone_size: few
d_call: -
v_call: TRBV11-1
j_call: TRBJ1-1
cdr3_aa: CASSLPAGRTEAFF
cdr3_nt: TGTGCCAGCAGCCTGCCAGCGGGGCGTACTGAAGCTTTCTTT

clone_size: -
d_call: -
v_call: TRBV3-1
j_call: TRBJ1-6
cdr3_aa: CASSREGPLHF
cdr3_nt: TGTGCCAGCAGCCGCGAAGGTCCCCTCCACTTT

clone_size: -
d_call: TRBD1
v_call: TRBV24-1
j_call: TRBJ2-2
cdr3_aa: CAISRGQDTGELFF
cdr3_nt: TGTGCCATCAGCAGGGGGCAAGACACCGGGGAGCTGTTTTTT

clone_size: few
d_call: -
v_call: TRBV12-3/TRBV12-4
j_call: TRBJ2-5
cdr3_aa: CASSTGIGSKFF
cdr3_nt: TGTGCCAGCTCCACGGGCATAGGGTCTAAGTTCTTC

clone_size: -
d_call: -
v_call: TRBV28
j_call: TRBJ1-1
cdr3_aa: CASTLTLNTEAFF
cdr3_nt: TGTGCCAGCACCCTCACGCTGAACACTGAAGCTTTCTTT

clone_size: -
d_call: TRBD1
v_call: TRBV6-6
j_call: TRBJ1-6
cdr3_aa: CASSYSGQGITYNSPLHF
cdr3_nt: TGTGCCAGCAGTTACTCTGGACAGGGGATCACCTATAATTCACCCCTCCACTTT

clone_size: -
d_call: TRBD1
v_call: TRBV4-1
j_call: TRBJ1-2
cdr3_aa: CASSQDVTGSPYGYTF
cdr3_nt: TGCGCCAGCAGCCAAGATGTGACAGGGAGCCCCTATGGCTACACCTTC

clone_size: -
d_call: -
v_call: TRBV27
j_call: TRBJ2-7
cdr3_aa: CASSVPGTVHEQYF
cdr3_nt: TGTGCCAGCAGTGTCCCGGGTACGGTCCACGAGCAGTACTTC

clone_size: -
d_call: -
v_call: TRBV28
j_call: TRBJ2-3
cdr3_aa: CASSYKYTQYF
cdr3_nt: TGTGCCAGCAGTTATAAATATACGCAGTATTTT

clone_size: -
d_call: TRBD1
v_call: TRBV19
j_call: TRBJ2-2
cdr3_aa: CASSDRQGTNTGELFF
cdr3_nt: TGTGCCAGTAGTGATAGACAGGGAACAAACACCGGGGAGCTGTTTTTT

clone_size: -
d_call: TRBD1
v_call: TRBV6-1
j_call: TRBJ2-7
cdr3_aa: CASTSGTGSYEQYF
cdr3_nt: TGTGCCAGCACCTCCGGGACAGGGTCTTATGAGCAGTACTTC

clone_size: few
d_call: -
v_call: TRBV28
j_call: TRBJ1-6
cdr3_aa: CASSFPRQEGGSPLHF
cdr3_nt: TGTGCCAGCAGTTTCCCACGACAGGAGGGTGGTTCACCCCTCCACTTT

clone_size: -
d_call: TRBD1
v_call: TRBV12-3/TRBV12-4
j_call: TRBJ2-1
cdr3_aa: CASRSDRVDEQFF
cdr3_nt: TGTGCCAGCAGATCGGACAGGGTTGATGAGCAGTTCTTC

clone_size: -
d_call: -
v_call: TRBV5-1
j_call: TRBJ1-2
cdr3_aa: CASSLAAQGSYTF
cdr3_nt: TGCGCCAGCAGCTTGGCAGCGCAGGGCAGCTACACCTTC

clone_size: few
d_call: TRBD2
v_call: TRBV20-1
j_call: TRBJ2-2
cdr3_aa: CSARTSGGTGELFF
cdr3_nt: TGCAGTGCTCGGACTAGCGGGGGGACCGGGGAGCTGTTTTTT

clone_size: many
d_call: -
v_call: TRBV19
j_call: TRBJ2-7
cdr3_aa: CASSQGSVNEQYF
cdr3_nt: TGTGCCAGTAGTCAGGGCAGTGTCAACGAGCAGTACTTC

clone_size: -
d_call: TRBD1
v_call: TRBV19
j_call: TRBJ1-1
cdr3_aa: CASSGQGSNTEAFF
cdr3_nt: TGTGCCAGTAGTGGACAGGGATCGAACACTGAAGCTTTCTTT

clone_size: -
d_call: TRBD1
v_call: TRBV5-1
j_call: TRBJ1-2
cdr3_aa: CASSLAGTAYGYTF
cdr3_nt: TGCGCCAGCAGCTTGGCCGGGACAGCCTATGGCTACACCTTC

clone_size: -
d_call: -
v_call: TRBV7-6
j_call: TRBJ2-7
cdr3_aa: CASSLTAWNEQYF
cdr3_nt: TGTGCCAGCAGCCTGACGGCCTGGAACGAGCAGTACTTC

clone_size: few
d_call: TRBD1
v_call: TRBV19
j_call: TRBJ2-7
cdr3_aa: CASSTGTGGDEQYF
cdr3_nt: TGTGCCAGTAGTACCGGGACAGGGGGCGACGAGCAGTACTTC

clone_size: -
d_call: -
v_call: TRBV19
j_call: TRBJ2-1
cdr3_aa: CASSFSGYNEQFF
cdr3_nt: TGTGCCAGTAGTTTTTCGGGATACAATGAGCAGTTCTTC

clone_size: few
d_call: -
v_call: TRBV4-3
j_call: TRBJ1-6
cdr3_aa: CASSQGGGVTVNSPLHF
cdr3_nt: TGCGCCAGCAGCCAAGGTGGAGGGGTGACAGTTAATTCACCCCTCCACTTT

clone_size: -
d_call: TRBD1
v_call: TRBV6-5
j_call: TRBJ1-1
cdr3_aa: CASSYPSGQSGGNITFEAFF
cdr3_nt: TGTGCCAGCAGTTACCCATCGGGACAGTCGGGGGGGAATATAACATTTGAAGCTTTCTTT

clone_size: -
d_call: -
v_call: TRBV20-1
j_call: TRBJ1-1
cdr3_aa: CSAREGSVEAFF
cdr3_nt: TGCAGTGCTAGAGAAGGTTCGGTGGAAGCTTTCTTT

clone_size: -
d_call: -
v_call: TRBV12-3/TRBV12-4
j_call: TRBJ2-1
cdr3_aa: CASSLGDNFNEQFF
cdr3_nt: TGTGCCAGCAGTTTAGGGGACAACTTCAATGAGCAGTTCTTC

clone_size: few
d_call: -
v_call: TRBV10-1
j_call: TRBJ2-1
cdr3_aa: CASSQGLSYNEQFF
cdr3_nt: TGCGCCAGCTCCCAGGGACTTTCCTACAATGAGCAGTTCTTC

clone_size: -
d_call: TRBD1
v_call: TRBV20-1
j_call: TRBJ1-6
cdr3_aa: CSASPGTGNSPLHF
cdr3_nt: TGCAGTGCTAGTCCCGGGACAGGGAATTCACCCCTCCACTTT

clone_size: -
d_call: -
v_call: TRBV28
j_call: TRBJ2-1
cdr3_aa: CASLGQPYNEQFF
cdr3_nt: TGTGCCAGCCTAGGACAGCCATACAATGAGCAGTTCTTC

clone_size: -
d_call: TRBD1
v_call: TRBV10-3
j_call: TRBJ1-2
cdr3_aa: CAISGLKQGADSGYTF
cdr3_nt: TGTGCCATCAGTGGCCTAAAACAGGGGGCAGATTCCGGCTACACCTTC

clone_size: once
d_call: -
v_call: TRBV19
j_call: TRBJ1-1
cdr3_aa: CASTMGGWTEAFF
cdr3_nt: TGTGCCAGTACTATGGGCGGTTGGACTGAAGCTTTCTTT

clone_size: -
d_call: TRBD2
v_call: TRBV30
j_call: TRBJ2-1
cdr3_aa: CAWTSGSPGEQFF
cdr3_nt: TGTGCCTGGACTAGCGGGAGTCCGGGTGAGCAGTTCTTC

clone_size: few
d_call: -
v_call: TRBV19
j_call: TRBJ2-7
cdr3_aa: CASSIFAGSSYEQYF
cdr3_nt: TGTGCCAGTAGTATTTTCGCAGGGAGCTCCTACGAGCAGTACTTC

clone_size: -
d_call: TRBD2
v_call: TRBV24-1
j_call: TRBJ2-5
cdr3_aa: CATSVVVGGDQETQYF
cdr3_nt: TGTGCCACCAGTGTCGTCGTGGGGGGGGACCAAGAGACCCAGTACTTC

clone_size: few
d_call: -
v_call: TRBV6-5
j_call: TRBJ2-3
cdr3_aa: CASSFGRTDTQYF
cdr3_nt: TGTGCCAGCAGTTTCGGGCGAACAGATACGCAGTATTTT

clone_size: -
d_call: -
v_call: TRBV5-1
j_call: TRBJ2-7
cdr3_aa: CASSPTTLQGSYEQYF
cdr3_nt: TGCGCCAGCAGCCCTACCACCCTTCAGGGTTCCTACGAGCAGTACTTC